Described below is a single T cell receptor beta chain sequence and its context. Trimming took 5 bases from V and 8 from J, leaving 21 bases between them. The CDR3 contains 15 residues. The V gene's germline CDR1 is MNHNY and CDR2 SVGAGI (reference sequence). The source of the sample is a study of blood T cells in healthy people across ages. It was with a sample-barcoded 5' primer and a J-beta primer mix that a second PCR of roughly 7 to 12 cycles was run. TCRdb re-called the 5' RACE reads with MiXCR, one entry per CDR3 protein. Of 1.5 million to 2 million distinct CDR3 sequences listed, about 31% were seen once; the top ten hold about 11%. Donation came from healthy Caucasian individuals in Russia who were aged about 6 to 95.

The V gene is TRBV6-6, the J gene TRBJ1-2, with no clear D. Sequencing input: blood. This receptor was taken from a woman aged 25 to 39 in good health. The CDR3, as DNA: TGTGCCAGCAGTCAACCCAATCCCGGAACGGCAGGCTACACCTTC. Protein product: CASSQPNPGTAGYTF.